Below, one T cell receptor (beta chain) is given with its context. This may be a read error, as it is one base from a much larger clone. The sample contains more than one DNA sequence encoding this CDR3. Using immunoSEQ multiplex PCR, the repertoire was profiled, and TCRdb retains in-frame clones only, with some absent. The sample comprises approximately 300,000 clones, just over 85% of which are singletons, and more than 9% rests with the top ten. This record belongs to a study of blood T cell repertoires in COVID-19. About the research overall: PBMCs, B-cell-depleted T cells, or T cells were the source of the cDNA or gDNA that made up the material.

CDR1 is SEHNR, CDR2 FQNEAQ, per germline (reference sequence). CDR3 length equals 12 residues. V was clipped by 3 bases and J by 1 base, with 3 bases between them. Cohort allocation depended upon clinical history that participants reported. Two consecutive negative NP/OP PCR tests, clearance, or resolved symptoms defined Cohort 3 recovery. Sequenced: PBMCs or T cells enriched from blood (not recorded which). The origin of this receptor is a woman between 18 and 29 years old who had recovered from COVID-19. V and J are TRBV7-9 and TRBJ1-1; no definite D call. CDR3 in amino acids: CASSFGNTEAFF. The CDR3 nucleotides are TGTGCCAGCAGCTTCGGGAACACTGAAGCTTTCTTT.